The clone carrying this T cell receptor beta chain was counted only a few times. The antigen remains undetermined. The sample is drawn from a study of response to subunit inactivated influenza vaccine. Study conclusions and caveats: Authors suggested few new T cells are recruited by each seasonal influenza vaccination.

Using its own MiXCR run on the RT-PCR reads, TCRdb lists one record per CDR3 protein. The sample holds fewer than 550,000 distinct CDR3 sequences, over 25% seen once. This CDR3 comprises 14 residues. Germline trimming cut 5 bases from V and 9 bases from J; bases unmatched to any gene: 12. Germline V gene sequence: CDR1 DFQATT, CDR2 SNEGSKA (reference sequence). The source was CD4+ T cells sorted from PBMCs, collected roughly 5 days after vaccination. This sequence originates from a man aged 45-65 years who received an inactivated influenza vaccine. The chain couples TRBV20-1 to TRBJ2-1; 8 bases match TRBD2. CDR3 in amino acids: CSAPRSGRRGEQFF. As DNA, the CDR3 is TGCAGTGCTCCCAGGAGCGGGAGAAGGGGTGAGCAGTTCTTC.